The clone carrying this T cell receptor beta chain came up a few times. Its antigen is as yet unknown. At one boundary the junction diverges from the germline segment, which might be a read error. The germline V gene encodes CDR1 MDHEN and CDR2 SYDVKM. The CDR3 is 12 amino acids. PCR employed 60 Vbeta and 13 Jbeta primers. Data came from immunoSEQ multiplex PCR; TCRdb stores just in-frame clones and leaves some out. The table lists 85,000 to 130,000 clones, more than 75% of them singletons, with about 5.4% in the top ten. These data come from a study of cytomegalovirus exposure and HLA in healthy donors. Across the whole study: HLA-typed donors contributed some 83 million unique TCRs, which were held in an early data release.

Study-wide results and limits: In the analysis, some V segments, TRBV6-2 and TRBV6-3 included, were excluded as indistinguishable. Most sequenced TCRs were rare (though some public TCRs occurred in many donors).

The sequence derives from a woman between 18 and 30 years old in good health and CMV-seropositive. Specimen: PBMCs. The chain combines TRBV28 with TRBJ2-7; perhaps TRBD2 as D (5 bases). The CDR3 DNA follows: TGTGCCTGCAGTTTAGGAGGAAAGGAGCAGTACTTC. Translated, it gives CACSLGGKEQYF.